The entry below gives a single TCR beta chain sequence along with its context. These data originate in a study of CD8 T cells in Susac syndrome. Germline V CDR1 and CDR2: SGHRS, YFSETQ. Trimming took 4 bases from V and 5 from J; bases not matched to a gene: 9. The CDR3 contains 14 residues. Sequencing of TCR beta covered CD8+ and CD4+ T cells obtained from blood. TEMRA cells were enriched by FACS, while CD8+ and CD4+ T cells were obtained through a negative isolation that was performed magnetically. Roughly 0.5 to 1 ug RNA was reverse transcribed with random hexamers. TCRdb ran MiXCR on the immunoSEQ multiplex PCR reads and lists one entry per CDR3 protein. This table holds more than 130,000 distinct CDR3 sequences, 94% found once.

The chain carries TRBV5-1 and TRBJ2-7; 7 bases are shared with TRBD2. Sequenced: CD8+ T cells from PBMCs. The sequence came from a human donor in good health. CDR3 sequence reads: CASSLAAGLHEQYF. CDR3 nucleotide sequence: TGCGCCAGCAGCCTGGCAGCGGGACTACACGAGCAGTACTTC.